This T cell receptor beta chain stems from a study of shared clonotypes between healthy human individuals. Some 32,000 T cell genomes, or approximately 190 ng DNA, went into the sorted-subset replicate PCRs. Produced via immunoSEQ multiplex PCR; TCRdb's table is partial and in-frame only. The data contain 90,000 to 130,000 clones, 68% of them singletons. The J segment lost 2 bases and the V segment lost 4 bases, leaving 12 bases of the junction unmatched. CDR1 SGDLS and CDR2 YYNGEE come from the germline V gene. The CDR3 length is 17 residues. This clonotype was sampled from a woman between 25 and 40 years old in good health. J is TRBJ2-7 and V is TRBV9; 10 positions agree with TRBD2. The sequencing sample was made of memory CD8+ T cells sorted from blood. Subset here: CD45RO+ cells pooled with CCR7-negative TemRA cells. The CDR3 region is CASSPGGRLAGPYEQYF. The DNA of the CDR3 is TGTGCCAGCAGCCCTGGGGGGCGACTAGCGGGCCCCTACGAGCAGTACTTC.